This T cell receptor (beta chain) was recorded in a study of blood T cell repertoires in COVID-19. Germline CDR1 WSHSY, CDR2 SAAADI. CDR3 size: 16 residues. V shed 3 bases and J shed 1 base, with 13 bases lying between them. Clones were sequenced by immunoSEQ multiplex PCR, and TCRdb holds only the in-frame ones, with some missing. There are fewer than 300,000 clones in the sample; more than 70% occur only once, and roughly 1.2% lies in the top ten. The chain uses TRBV10-2 and TRBJ1-3; perhaps TRBD1 as D (6 bases). This clonotype was obtained from a woman aged 40-49 years with acute COVID-19. Sequenced input: PBMCs or T cells enriched from blood (not recorded which). CDR3 protein: CASSDGGASSGNTIYF. The CDR3 bases are TGCGCCAGCAGTGATGGGGGCGCGTCGTCTGGAAACACCATATATTTT.